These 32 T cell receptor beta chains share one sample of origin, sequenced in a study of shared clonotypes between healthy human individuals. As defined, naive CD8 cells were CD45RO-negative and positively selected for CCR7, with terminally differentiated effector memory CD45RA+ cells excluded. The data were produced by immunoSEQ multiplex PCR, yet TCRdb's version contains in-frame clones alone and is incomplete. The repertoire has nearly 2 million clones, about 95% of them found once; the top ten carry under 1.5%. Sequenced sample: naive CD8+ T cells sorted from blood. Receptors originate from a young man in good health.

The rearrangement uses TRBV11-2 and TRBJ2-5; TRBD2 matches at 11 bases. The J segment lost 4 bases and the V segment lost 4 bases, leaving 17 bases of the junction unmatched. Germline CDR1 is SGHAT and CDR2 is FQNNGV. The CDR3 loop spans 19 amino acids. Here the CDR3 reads CASSWGWPSGGPHRETQYF. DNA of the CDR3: TGTGCCAGCAGCTGGGGATGGCCTAGCGGGGGGCCTCACAGAGAGACCCAGTACTTC.

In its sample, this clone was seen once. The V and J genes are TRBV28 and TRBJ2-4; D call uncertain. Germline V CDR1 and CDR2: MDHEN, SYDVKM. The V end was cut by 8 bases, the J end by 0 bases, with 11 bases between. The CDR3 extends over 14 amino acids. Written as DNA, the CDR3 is TGTGCCAGCGCGAAAGCGCTAGCCAAAAACATTCAGTACTTC. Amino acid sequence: CASAKALAKNIQYF.

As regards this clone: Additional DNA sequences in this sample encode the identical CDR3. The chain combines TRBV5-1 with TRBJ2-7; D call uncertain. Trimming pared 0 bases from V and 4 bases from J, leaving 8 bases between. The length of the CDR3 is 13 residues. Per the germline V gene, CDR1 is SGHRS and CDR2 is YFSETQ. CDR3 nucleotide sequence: TGCGCCAGCAGCTTGGCGGGCGTATACGAGCAGTACTTC. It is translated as CASSLAGVYEQYF. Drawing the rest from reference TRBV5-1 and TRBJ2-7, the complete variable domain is KAGVTQTPRYLIKTRGQQVTLSCSPISGHRSVSWYQQTPGQGLQFLFEYFSETQRNKGNFPGRFSGRQFSNSRSEMNVSTLELGDSALYLCASSLAGVYEQYFGPGTRLTVT.

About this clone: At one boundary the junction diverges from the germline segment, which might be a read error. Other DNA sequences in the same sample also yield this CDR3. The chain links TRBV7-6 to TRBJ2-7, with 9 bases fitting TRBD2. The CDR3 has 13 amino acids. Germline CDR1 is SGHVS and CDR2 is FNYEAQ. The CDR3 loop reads CASSLAGPYEQYF. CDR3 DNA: TGTGCCAGCAGCCTAGCGGGACCCTACGAGCAGTACTTC.

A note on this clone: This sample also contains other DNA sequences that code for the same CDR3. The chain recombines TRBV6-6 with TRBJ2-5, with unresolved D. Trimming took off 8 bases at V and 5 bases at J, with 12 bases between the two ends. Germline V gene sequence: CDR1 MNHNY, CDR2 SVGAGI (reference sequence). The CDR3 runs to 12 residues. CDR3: CASSPDRETQYF. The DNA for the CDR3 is TGTGCCAGCTCTCCAGATCGGGAGACCCAGTACTTC.

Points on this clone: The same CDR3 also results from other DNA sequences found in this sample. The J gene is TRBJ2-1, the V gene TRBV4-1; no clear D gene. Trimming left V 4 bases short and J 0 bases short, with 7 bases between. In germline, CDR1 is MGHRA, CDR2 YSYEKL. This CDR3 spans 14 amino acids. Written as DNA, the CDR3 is TGCGCCAGCAGCCTTTCTAGCTCCTACAATGAGCAGTTCTTC. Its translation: CASSLSSSYNEQFF.

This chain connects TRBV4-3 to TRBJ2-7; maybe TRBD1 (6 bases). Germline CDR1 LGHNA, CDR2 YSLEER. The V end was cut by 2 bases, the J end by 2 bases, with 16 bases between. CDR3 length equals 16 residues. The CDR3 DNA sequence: TGCGCCAGCAGCCAAAGTCCGACAGGACACACCTACGAGCAGTACTTC. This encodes CASSQSPTGHTYEQYF.

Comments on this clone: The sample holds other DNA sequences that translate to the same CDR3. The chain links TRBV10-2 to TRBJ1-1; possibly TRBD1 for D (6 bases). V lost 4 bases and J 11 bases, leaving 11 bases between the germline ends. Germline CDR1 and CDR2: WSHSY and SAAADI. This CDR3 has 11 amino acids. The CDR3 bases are TGCGCCAGCAGTGGGGACACCGAGGCTTTCTTT. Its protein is CASSGDTEAFF.

The CDR3 protein is CASSAMGGARGDTQYF. CDR3 sequence (DNA): TGTGCCAGCAGCGCGATGGGGGGGGCCCGGGGAGATACGCAGTATTTT. The chain recombines TRBV2 with TRBJ2-3, with a possible D match to TRBD2 (7 bases). The V gene lost 6 bases and the J gene lost 5 bases, with 21 bases spanning the gap. The CDR3 runs 16 residues. Germline CDR1 and CDR2: SNHLY and FYNNEI.

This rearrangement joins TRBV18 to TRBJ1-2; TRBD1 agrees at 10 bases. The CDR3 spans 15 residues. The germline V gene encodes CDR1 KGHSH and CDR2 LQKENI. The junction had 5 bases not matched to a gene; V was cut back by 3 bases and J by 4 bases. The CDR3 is CASSPGTGAGYGYTF. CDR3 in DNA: TGTGCCAGCTCACCCGGGACAGGGGCCGGCTATGGCTACACCTTC.

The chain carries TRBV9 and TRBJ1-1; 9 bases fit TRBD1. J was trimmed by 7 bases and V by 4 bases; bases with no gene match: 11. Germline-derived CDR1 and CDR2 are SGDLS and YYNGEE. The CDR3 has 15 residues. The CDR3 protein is CASSLSGTGYGEAFF. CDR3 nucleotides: TGTGCCAGCAGCCTTAGTGGGACAGGGTATGGTGAAGCTTTCTTT.

Written as DNA, the CDR3 is TGTGCCAGCAGCAAAGCGAGACAGGGGAGTCAAGAGACCCAGTACTTC. Translated: CASSKARQGSQETQYF. The chain has TRBV21-1 and TRBJ2-5; the table's D call, TRBD1, has no DNA check behind it. TRBV21-1 is classified as a pseudogene. The CDR3 contains 16 residues.

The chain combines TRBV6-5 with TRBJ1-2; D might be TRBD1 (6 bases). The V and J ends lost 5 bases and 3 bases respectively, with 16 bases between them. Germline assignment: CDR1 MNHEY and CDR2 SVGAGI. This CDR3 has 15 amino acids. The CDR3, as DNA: TGTGCCAGCAGTGTACAGGGAAACGGGGACTATGGCTACACCTTC. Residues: CASSVQGNGDYGYTF.

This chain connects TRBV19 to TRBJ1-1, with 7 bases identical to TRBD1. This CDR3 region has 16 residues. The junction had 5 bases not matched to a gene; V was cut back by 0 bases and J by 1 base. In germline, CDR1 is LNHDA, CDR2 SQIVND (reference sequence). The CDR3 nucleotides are TGTGCCAGTAGTATAGATACGGCAGGGGGGAACACTGAAGCTTTCTTT. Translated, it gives CASSIDTAGGNTEAFF.

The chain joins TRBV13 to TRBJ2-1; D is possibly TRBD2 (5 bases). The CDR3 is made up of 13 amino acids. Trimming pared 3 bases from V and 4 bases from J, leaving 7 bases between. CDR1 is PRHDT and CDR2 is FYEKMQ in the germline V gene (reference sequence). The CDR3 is CASSFRTYNEQFF. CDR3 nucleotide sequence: TGTGCCAGCAGCTTTAGGACTTACAATGAGCAGTTCTTC.

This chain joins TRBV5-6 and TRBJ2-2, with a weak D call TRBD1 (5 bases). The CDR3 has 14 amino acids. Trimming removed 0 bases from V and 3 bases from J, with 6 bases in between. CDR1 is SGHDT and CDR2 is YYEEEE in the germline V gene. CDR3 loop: CASSLVQDTGELFF. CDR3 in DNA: TGTGCCAGCAGCTTGGTACAGGACACCGGGGAGCTGTTTTTT. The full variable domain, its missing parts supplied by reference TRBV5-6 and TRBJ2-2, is DAGVTQSPTHLIKTRGQQVTLRCSPKSGHDTVSWYQQALGQGPQFIFQYYEEEERQRGNFPDRFSGHQFPNYSSELNVNALLLGDSALYLCASSLVQDTGELFFGEGSRLTVL.

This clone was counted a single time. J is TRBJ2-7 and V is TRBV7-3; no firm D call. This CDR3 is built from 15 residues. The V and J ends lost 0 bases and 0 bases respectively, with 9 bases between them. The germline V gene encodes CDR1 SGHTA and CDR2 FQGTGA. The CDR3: CASSLTGESSYEQYF. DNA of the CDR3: TGTGCCAGCAGCTTAACAGGAGAAAGCTCCTACGAGCAGTACTTC.

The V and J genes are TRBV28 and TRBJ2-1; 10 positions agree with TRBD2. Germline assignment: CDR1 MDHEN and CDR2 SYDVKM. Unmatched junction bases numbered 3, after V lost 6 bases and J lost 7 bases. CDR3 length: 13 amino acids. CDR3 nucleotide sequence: TGTGCCAGCAGCAGTAGCGGGGGGAATGAGCAGTTCTTC. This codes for CASSSSGGNEQFF.

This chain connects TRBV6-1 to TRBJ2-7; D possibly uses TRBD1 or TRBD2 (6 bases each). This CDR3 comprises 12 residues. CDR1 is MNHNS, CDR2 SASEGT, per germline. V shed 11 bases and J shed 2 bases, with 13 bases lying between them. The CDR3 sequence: CAGGRGAYEQYF. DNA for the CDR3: TGTGCCGGCGGAAGGGGGGCCTACGAGCAGTACTTC.

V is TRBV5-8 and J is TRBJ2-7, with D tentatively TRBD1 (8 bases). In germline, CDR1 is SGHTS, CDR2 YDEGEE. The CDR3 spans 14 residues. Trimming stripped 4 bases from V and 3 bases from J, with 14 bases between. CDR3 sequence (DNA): TGTGCCAGCAGCCCGACAGGGGAGGGCTACGAGCAGTACTTC. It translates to CASSPTGEGYEQYF.

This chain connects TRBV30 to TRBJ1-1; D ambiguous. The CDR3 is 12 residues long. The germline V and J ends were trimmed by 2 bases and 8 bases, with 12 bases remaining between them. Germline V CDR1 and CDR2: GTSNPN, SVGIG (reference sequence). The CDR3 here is CAWSKVQREAFF. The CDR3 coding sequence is TGTGCCTGGAGTAAGGTACAACGGGAAGCTTTCTTT.

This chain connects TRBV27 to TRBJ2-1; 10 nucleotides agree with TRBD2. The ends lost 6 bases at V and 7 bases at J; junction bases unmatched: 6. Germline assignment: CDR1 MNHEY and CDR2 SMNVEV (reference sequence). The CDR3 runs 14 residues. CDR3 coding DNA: TGTGCCAGCAGGGCTAGCGGGAGAACGAATGAGCAGTTCTTC. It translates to CASRASGRTNEQFF.

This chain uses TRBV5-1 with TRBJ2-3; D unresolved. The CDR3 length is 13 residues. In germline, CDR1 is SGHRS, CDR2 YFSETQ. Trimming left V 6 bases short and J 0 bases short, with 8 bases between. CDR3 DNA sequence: TGCGCCAGCACCCGCGCGAGCACAGATACGCAGTATTTT. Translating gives CASTRASTDTQYF.

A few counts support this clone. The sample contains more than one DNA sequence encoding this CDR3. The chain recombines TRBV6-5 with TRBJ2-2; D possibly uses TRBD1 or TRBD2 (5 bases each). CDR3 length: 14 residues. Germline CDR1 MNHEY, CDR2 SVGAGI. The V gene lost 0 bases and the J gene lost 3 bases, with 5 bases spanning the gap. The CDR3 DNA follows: TGTGCCAGCAGTTACTCGGGGGACACCGGGGAGCTGTTTTTT. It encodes CASSYSGDTGELFF.

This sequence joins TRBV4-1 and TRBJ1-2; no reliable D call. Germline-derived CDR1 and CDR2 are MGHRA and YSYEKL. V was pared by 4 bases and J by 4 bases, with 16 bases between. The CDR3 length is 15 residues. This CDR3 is CASSLLRTALYGYTF. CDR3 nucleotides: TGCGCCAGCAGCCTCCTTAGGACGGCACTCTATGGCTACACCTTC.

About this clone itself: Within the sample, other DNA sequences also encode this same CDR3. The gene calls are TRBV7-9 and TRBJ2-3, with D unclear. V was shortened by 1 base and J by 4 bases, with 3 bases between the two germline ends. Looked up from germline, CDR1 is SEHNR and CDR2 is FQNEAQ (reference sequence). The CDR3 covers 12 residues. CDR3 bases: TGTGCCAGCAGCTTAGAAGCAGATACGCAGTATTTT. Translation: CASSLEADTQYF.

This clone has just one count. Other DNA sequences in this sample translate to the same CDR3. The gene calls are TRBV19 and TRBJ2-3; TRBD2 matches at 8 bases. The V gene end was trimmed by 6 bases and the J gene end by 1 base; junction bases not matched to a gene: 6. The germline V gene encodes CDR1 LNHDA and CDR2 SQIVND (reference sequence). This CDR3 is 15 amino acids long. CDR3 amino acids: CASRPLAEGTDTQYF. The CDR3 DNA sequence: TGTGCCAGTAGACCACTAGCGGAAGGCACAGATACGCAGTATTTT.

CDR3: CASMGGAQPQHF. DNA for the CDR3: TGTGCCAGCATGGGAGGGGCCCAGCCCCAGCATTTT. This rearrangement joins TRBV6-1 to TRBJ1-5; TRBD1 is a possible D gene (5 bases). CDR1 MNHNS and CDR2 SASEGT come from the germline V gene. V shed 7 bases and J shed 7 bases, with 11 bases lying between them. This CDR3 region has 12 residues.

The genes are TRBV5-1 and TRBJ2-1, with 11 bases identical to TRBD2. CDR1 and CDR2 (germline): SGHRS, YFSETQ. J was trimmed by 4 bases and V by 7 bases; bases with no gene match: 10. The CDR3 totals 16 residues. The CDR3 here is CASPLAGAYPYNEQFF. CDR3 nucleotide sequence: TGCGCCAGCCCACTAGCGGGAGCATATCCGTACAATGAGCAGTTCTTC.

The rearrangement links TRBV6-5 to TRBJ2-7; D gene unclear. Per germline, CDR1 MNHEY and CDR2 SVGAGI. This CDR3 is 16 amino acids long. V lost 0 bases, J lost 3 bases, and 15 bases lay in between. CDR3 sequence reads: CASSYSVGSPLYEQYF. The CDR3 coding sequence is TGTGCCAGCAGTTACTCGGTGGGCAGTCCCCTCTACGAGCAGTACTTC.

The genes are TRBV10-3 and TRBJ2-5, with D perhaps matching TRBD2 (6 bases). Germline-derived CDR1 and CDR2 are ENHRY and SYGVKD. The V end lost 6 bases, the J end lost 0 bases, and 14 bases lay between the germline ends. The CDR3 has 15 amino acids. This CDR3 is CAIREGTGDQETQYF. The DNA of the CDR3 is TGTGCCATCAGGGAGGGGACTGGCGACCAAGAGACCCAGTACTTC.

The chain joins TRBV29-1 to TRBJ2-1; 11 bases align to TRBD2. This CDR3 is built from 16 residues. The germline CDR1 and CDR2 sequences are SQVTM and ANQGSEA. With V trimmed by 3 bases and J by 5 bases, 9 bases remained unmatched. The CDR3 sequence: CSVEGTTSGTDNEQFF. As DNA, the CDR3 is TGCAGCGTTGAGGGAACGACTAGCGGGACAGACAATGAGCAGTTCTTC.